This T cell receptor beta chain was identified in a study of CD4 T cells in relation to SARS-CoV-2 and coronaviruses. General study findings and limits: The cross-reactivity analysis covered only spike protein, not other viral proteins.

V lost 5 bases and J lost 3; bases outside the gene matches: 7. In germline, CDR1 is SGHRS, CDR2 YFSETQ. The CDR3 sequence is 15 residues long. In the case of this clone: What it binds is not known.

Sequencing was performed with immunoSEQ multiplex PCR; in TCRdb, only in-frame clones are kept and a portion is missing. The sample lists some 22,000 clones, around 72% occurring once. Unexposed donor CD4+ T cells date from about 2010-2018, before the COVID-19 pandemic. CD4+ T cells were isolated from the cells after about nine days of culture. The TCR was taken from a human donor in good health. The chain links TRBV5-1 to TRBJ2-3, with TRBD2 matching 9 bases. Sequencing was done on a sample of CD4+ T cells from PBMCs, cultured in vitro. The CDR3, as DNA: TGCGCCAGCAGTTACACGGGACTAGCAACAGATACGCAGTATTTT. This translates into CASSYTGLATDTQYF.